The present entry profiles one T cell receptor (beta chain) with its context. This entry is derived from a study of CD8+ T cells in alopecia areata. Sequencing used cDNA as its template, made by extracting RNA and reverse transcribing it. This table comes from immunoSEQ multiplex PCR, and its TCRdb copy is limited to in-frame clones, with some not included. The profile shows about 130,000 clones, about 50% of them singletons. V lost 2 bases and J lost 0, with 6 bases in between. The CDR3 sequence is 13 residues long. Germline CDR1 and CDR2: SGHDT and YYEEEE. In alopecia areata patients, both lesional scalp punch biopsies and peripheral blood were collected.

The input for sequencing was CD8+ T cells sorted from blood, taken at week 0. The sequence was collected from a human donor with alopecia areata. The chain uses TRBV5-6 and TRBJ2-7, with D possibly called TRBD1 or TRBD2 (5 bases each). This chain's CDR3 is CASSFGTSYEQYF. The DNA for the CDR3 is TGTGCCAGCAGCTTCGGGACCTCCTACGAGCAGTACTTC. The complete variable domain, with remaining parts taken from reference TRBV5-6 and TRBJ2-7, reads DAGVTQSPTHLIKTRGQQVTLRCSPKSGHDTVSWYQQALGQGPQFIFQYYEEEERQRGNFPDRFSGHQFPNYSSELNVNALLLGDSALYLCASSFGTSYEQYFGPGTRLTVT.